Shown below are 17 T cell receptor beta chains from a single sample sequenced in a study of blood T cell repertoires in COVID-19. The method was immunoSEQ multiplex PCR; TCRdb's version includes in-frame clones alone and lacks a portion of them. The sample records about 190,000 clones, roughly 84% being singletons. Sequences were obtained from PBMCs or T cells enriched from blood (not recorded which). The source of these receptors is a woman aged 25-40 years who had recovered from COVID-19.

V is TRBV18 and J is TRBJ1-4, with 7 positions matching TRBD1. Germline CDR1 is KGHSH and CDR2 is LQKENI. Losses at the gene ends were 5 bases for V and 5 bases for J; bases not matched to a gene: 5. The CDR3 consists of 14 residues. Written as DNA, the CDR3 is TGTGCCAGCTCAGGGGACAGCAAAAATGAAAAACTGTTTTTT. Protein product: CASSGDSKNEKLFF.

This chain links TRBV11-2 with TRBJ1-2, with 11 bases identical to TRBD1. V shed 5 bases, J shed 3 bases, and the junction held 17 bases outside the gene matches. The CDR3 is 19 residues long. Germline values: CDR1 SGHAT, CDR2 FQNNGV. The CDR3 DNA follows: TGTGCCAGCAGCCCCATATTCCCGGGACAGGGGGTTCGAGACTATGGCTACACCTTC. This encodes CASSPIFPGQGVRDYGYTF.

This sequence joins TRBV4-2 and TRBJ1-2; D is uncertain. This CDR3 has 16 residues. V lost 0 bases, J lost 7 bases, and 18 bases lay in between. The germline CDR1 and CDR2 sequences are LGHNA and YNFKEQ. CDR3 sequence: CASSQERGEELSGYTF. The DNA for the CDR3 is TGTGCCAGCAGCCAAGAGCGCGGTGAGGAATTGAGTGGCTACACCTTC.

The V call is TRBV27, the J call TRBJ1-2; the match to TRBD1 covers 8 bases. The V gene's germline CDR1 is MNHEY and CDR2 SMNVEV (reference sequence). The junction had 7 bases not matched to a gene; V was cut back by 7 bases and J by 0 bases. The CDR3 spans 15 residues. The CDR3 nucleotides are TGTGCCAGCACCTCCCCGGGACAGGCTAACTATGGCTACACCTTC. This encodes CASTSPGQANYGYTF.

The CDR3 loop reads CASSVRNSPLHF. CDR3 sequence (DNA): TGTGCCAGCAGCGTCAGAAATTCACCCCTCCACTTT. The genes are TRBV28 and TRBJ1-6; the D is unclear. Per the germline V gene, CDR1 is MDHEN and CDR2 is SYDVKM. The CDR3 covers 12 residues. Trimming stripped 6 bases from V and 7 bases from J, with 7 bases between.

CDR3 nucleotides: TGTGCCGGCCGGGACAGGGGCTTGGACAATGAGCAGTTCTTC. It yields the protein CAGRDRGLDNEQFF. V and J are TRBV2 and TRBJ2-1; 10 positions agree with TRBD1. V lost 11 bases, J lost 5 bases, and 9 bases stayed unmatched. This CDR3 is 14 amino acids long. Germline V gene lookup returns CDR1 SNHLY and CDR2 FYNNEI.

The rearrangement uses TRBV28 and TRBJ2-1, with 7 positions matching TRBD1. The J segment lost 7 bases and the V segment lost 6 bases, leaving 15 bases of the junction unmatched. From germline, CDR1 is MDHEN and CDR2 SYDVKM. This CDR3 contains 16 residues. The CDR3 is CASRKQGSRLTNEQFF. CDR3 sequence (DNA): TGTGCCAGCAGAAAACAGGGGTCTAGGCTCACGAATGAGCAGTTCTTC.

This clone was picked up one time. The chain couples TRBV28 to TRBJ1-2, with D hard to call. CDR1 and CDR2 (germline): MDHEN, SYDVKM. The CDR3 totals 13 residues. V was clipped by 4 bases and J by 4 bases, with 10 bases between them. CDR3 sequence (DNA): TGTGCCAGCAGTTGGGTAGGGAGCTATGGCTACACCTTC. Protein product: CASSWVGSYGYTF.

This sequence joins TRBV2 and TRBJ2-1; D unclear. The CDR3 has 11 residues. CDR1 is SNHLY, CDR2 FYNNEI, per germline. Between the trimmed V and J ends, which lost 2 bases and 9 bases, there was a span of 5 bases. CDR3 in amino acids: CASSENSEQFF. For the CDR3, the DNA is TGTGCCAGCAGTGAAAACTCTGAGCAGTTCTTC. The whole variable domain, filled in from reference TRBV2 and TRBJ2-1, reads EPEVTQTPSHQVTQMGQEVILRCVPISNHLYFYWYRQILGQKVEFLVSFYNNEISEKSEIFDDQFSVERPDGSNFTLKIRSTKLEDSAMYFCASSENSEQFFGPGTRLTVL.

Details on this clone: The sample carries other DNA sequences with the same CDR3. Here the CDR3 reads CASSLSGTDTQYF. The CDR3 nucleotides read TGTGCCAGCAGCTTATCAGGCACAGATACGCAGTATTTT. The rearrangement uses TRBV7-3 and TRBJ2-3; no definite D call. Germline CDR1 is SGHTA and CDR2 is FQGTGA. V was clipped by 2 bases and J by 1 base, with 4 bases between them. The CDR3 has 13 residues.

The rearrangement uses TRBV19 and TRBJ2-7, with 9 bases identical to TRBD2. This CDR3 spans 15 amino acids. V shed 4 bases, J shed 2 bases, and the junction held 6 bases outside the gene matches. Per germline, CDR1 LNHDA and CDR2 SQIVND (reference sequence). Written as DNA, the CDR3 is TGTGCCAGTAGTAATAGCGGGAGAACCACCTACGAGCAGTACTTC. Its translation is CASSNSGRTTYEQYF.

With respect to this clone: Other nucleotide sequences from this sample produce the same CDR3. The chain has TRBV3-1 (or the pseudogene TRBV3-2) and TRBJ2-3; 10 bases fit TRBD2. Germline lookup yields CDR1 LGHDT and CDR2 YNNKEL (reference sequence). V dropped 2 bases and J dropped 1; count of bases not matched to a gene: 3. The CDR3 sequence is 16 residues long. CDR3 nucleotides: TGTGCCAGCAGCCAAAGCGGACTAGCGGGCACAGATACGCAGTATTTT. It is translated as CASSQSGLAGTDTQYF.

The rearrangement uses TRBV2 and TRBJ2-7, with a tentative D call TRBD2 (6 bases). The CDR3 spans 14 residues. Trimming removed 7 bases at V and 4 bases at J, with 17 bases between. Germline values: CDR1 SNHLY, CDR2 FYNNEI. CDR3 loop: CASTGAGTPYEQYF. CDR3 sequence (DNA): TGTGCCAGCACGGGAGCCGGGACCCCGTACGAGCAGTACTTC.

V gene TRBV19 combines with J gene TRBJ1-1; weak D call: TRBD1 (5 bases). Per the germline V gene, CDR1 is LNHDA and CDR2 is SQIVND (reference sequence). There are 15 residues in the CDR3. The ends were cut back, 1 base at V and 1 base at J, with 10 bases in the middle. This chain's CDR3 is CASSIGGGRNTEAFF. Here the CDR3 DNA reads TGTGCCAGTAGTATAGGCGGGGGAAGGAACACTGAAGCTTTCTTT.

This clone has more than one count but fewer than ten. The chain combines TRBV15 with TRBJ1-5, with 7 bases aligning to TRBD1. The CDR3 contains 15 residues. J gave up 6 bases and V 0 bases, and 5 bases lay outside the gene matches. Looked up from germline, CDR1 is LNHNV and CDR2 is YYDKDF (reference sequence). The CDR3 sequence is CATSRDPGGSQPQHF. In DNA form, the CDR3 reads TGTGCCACCAGCAGAGATCCAGGGGGAAGTCAGCCCCAGCATTTT. Full variable domain (rest looked up from reference TRBV15 and TRBJ1-5): DAMVIQNPRYQVTQFGKPVTLSCSQTLNHNVMYWYQQKSSQAPKLLFHYYDKDFNNEADTPDNFQSRRPNTSFCFLDIRSPGLGDTAMYLCATSRDPGGSQPQHFGDGTRLSIL.

The chain carries TRBV11-2 and TRBJ1-1, with unresolved D. The CDR3 is made up of 15 amino acids. Germline CDR1 and CDR2: SGHAT and FQNNGV. Deletions cut 0 bases from V and 1 base from J, with 9 bases between. The CDR3 DNA follows: TGTGCCAGCAGCTTAGAAAGTCGGGGGAACACTGAAGCTTTCTTT. It yields the protein CASSLESRGNTEAFF.

CDR3: CASTRRGSGANVLTF. CDR3 coding DNA: TGTGCCAGCACCAGAAGGGGATCTGGGGCCAACGTCCTGACTTTC. The chain joins TRBV3-1 (or the pseudogene TRBV3-2) to TRBJ2-6, with D possibly matching TRBD1 (5 bases). V lost 7 bases, J lost 1 base, and 11 bases lay in between. There are 15 residues in the CDR3. Germline V gives CDR1 LGHDT, CDR2 YNNKEL (reference sequence).